This T cell receptor (beta chain) was obtained from a study of blood T cell repertoires in COVID-19 (TCRdb year 2020). For the study in its entirety: The collaborator samples originated in the United States, Italy and Spain and spanned the acute and convalescent phases of COVID-19. The prospective study material was composed of cDNA or gDNA derived from T cells, B-cell-depleted T cells, or PBMCs. The dataset comprised deeply sampled blood TCRbeta repertoires from subjects exposed to, actively infected with, or recovered from COVID-19. The repertoires were made available in a free public database intended to serve as a resource for research on the immune response to SARS-CoV-2. The samples were drawn from the first 160 participants of the ongoing ImmuneRACE study and from 1,254 subjects provided by 6 global collaborators. Sample metadata almost always included a de-identified subject ID, COVID-19 status, age in years and sex. Where HLA class I and class II types were available, the types were taken from metadata supplied by the sample provider, not from assay-based typing.

Each collaborating institution followed its own protocols to collect whole blood in K2EDTA tubes. Collaborator samples were shipped for TCRbeta analysis as frozen whole blood, isolated PBMCs, or DNA extracted from either sample type. On this clone itself: Its antigen is still unknown. There are no base qualities to consult, and no much larger clone falls within one base.

TCRbeta CDR3 regions were amplified from genomic DNA using the immunoSEQ Assay, a bias-controlled multiplex PCR. Regarding the original processing steps: Nucleated cell counts per sample were estimated from amplification of reference gene primers within the assay. To quantify the absolute abundance of each unique TCRbeta CDR3 rearrangement, sequence reads were collapsed and filtered. For each sample, productive Simpson clonality was calculated by taking the square root of Simpson's diversity index across productive rearrangements. In its TCRdb copy, this immuneACCESS table keeps in-frame sequences only and misses some clones. Where compared with another copy, unresolved V genes explain less than half of these, and the others have no known cause. That table is the source of V, J and clone size, and D and trimming were worked out from the DNA. The sample yields about 43,000 clones; about nine tenths were counted once. The top ten constitute 7% to 9% of the sample.

Findings and caveats that apply to the study as a whole: How much clinical and demographic metadata was included differed by source and by participant, and the metadata was provided uncurated.

The TCR comes from a man in his fifties or sixties with active COVID-19. The sample taken for sequencing was peripheral blood.

The base sequence is TGTGCCAGCAGTGAAGCCGTGACAGGGGGCGCGGAGCCCCAGCATTTT. Its coded protein is CASSEAVTGGAEPQHF. The sequence joins TRBV2 to TRBJ1-5; TRBD1 fits 10 bases in the junction. Per the germline V gene, SNHLY is the CDR1 and FYNNEI is the CDR2. The CDR3 has 16 amino acids, counting the end cysteine and phenylalanine. This entry keeps only the CDR3 DNA: 48 bases, framed from base 1. V and J are trimmed by 0 bases and 8 bases, and the gene matches miss 7 bases of the junction. The full variable domain, with segments outside the CDR3 supplied by the reference TRBV2 and TRBJ1-5 proteins, appears as EPEVTQTPSHQVTQMGQEVILRCVPISNHLYFYWYRQILGQKVEFLVSFYNNEISEKSEIFDDQFSVERPDGSNFTLKIRSTKLEDSAMYFCASSEAVTGGAEPQHFGDGTRLSIL.